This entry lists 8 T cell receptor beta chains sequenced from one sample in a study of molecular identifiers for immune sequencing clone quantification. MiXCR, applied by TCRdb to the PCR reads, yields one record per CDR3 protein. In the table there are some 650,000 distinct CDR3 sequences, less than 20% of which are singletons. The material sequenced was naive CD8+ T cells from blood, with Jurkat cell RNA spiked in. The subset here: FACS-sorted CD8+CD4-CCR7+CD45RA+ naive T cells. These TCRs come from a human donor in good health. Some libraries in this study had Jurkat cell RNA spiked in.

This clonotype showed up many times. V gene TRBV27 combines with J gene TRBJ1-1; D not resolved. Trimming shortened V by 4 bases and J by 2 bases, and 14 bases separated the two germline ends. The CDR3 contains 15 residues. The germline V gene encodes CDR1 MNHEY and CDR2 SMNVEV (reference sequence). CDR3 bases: TGTGCCAGCAGTTATTCACAGAGAAGCAACACTGAAGCTTTCTTT. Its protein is CASSYSQRSNTEAFF.

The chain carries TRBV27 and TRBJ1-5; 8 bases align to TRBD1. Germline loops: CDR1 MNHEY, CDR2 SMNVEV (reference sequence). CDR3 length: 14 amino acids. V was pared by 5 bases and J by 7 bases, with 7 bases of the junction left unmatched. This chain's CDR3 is CASSPDRGSQPQHF. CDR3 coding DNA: TGTGCCAGCAGTCCCGACAGGGGAAGCCAGCCCCAGCATTTT.

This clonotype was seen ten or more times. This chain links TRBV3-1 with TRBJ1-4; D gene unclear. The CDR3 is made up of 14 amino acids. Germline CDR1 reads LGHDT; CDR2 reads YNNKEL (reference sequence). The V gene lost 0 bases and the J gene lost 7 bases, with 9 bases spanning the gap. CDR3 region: CASSQERGFEKLFF. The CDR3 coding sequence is TGTGCCAGCAGCCAAGAGCGCGGGTTTGAAAAACTGTTTTTT. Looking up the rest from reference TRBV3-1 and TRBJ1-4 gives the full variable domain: DTAVSQTPKYLVTQMGNDKSIKCEQNLGHDTMYWYKQDSKKFLKIMFSYNNKELIINETVPNRFSPKSPDKAHLNLHINSLELGDSAVYFCASSQERGFEKLFFGSGTQLSVL.

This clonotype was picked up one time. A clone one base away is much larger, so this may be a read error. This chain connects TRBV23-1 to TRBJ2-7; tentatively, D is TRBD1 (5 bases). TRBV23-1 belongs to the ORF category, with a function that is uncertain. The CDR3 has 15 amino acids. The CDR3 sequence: CASSQSKQGPYVQYF. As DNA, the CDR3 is TGCGCCAGCAGTCAATCGAAGCAGGGCCCCTACGTGCAGTACTTC.

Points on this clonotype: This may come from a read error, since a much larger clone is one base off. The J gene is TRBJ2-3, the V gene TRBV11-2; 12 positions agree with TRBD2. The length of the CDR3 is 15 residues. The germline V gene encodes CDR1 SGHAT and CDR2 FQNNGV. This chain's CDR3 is CASSSSGRAADMQYF. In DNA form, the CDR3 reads TGTGCCAGCAGCTCTAGCGGGAGGGCTGCAGATATGCAGTATTTT.

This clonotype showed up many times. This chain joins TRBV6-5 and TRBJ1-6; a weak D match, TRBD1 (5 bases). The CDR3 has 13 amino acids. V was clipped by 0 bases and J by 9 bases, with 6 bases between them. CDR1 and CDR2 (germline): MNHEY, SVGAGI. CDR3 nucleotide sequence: TGTGCCAGCAGTTACTCAGGGGTTTCACCCCTCCACTTT. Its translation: CASSYSGVSPLHF.

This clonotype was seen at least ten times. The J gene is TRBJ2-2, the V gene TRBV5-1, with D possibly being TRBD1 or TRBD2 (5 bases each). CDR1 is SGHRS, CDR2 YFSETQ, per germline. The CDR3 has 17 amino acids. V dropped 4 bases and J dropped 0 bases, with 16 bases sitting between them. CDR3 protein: CASSLHGTFANTGELFF. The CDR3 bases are TGCGCCAGCAGCCTTCACGGGACGTTTGCGAACACCGGGGAGCTGTTTTTT.

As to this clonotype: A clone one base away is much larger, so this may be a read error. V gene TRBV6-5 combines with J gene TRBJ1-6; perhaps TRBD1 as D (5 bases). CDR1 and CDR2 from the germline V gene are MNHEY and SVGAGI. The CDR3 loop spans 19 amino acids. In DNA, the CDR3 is TGTGCCAGCGGTTACTCGATATGGCTAGGGGACCGCCTGGATTCACCCCTCCACTTT. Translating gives CASGYSIWLGDRLDSPLHF.